This T cell receptor beta chain came from a study of blood T cell repertoires in COVID-19. Study information: Samples representing acute and convalescent COVID-19 were sourced from the United States, Italy and Spain. PBMCs, B-cell-depleted T cells, or T cells were the source of the cDNA or gDNA that made up the material.

Per the original data handling: Estimated nucleated cell counts came from reference gene primer amplification. The protocol was immunoSEQ multiplex PCR, while the TCRdb copy is restricted to in-frame clones and leaves out a portion. V and J calls and clone size come straight from that table; D and trimming were deduced from the DNA. The profile covers more than 80,000 clones, with about 88% appearing a single time and about 5.1% taken by the ten largest. The CDR3 sequence is 15 residues long. The germline V gene encodes CDR1 SGHVS and CDR2 FQNEAQ. Unmatched junction bases numbered 10, after V lost 1 base and J lost 7 bases.

Sequencing was done on a sample of peripheral blood. The chain recombines TRBV7-8 with TRBJ2-7, with 7 bases lining up with TRBD2. The TCR sequence derives from a man between 40 and 49 years old with acute or convalescent COVID-19. CDR3 DNA sequence: TGTGCCAGCAGCTTAGGGGGGGGTGGCTCCAGGGAGCAGTACTTC. Protein: CASSLGGGGSREQYF.